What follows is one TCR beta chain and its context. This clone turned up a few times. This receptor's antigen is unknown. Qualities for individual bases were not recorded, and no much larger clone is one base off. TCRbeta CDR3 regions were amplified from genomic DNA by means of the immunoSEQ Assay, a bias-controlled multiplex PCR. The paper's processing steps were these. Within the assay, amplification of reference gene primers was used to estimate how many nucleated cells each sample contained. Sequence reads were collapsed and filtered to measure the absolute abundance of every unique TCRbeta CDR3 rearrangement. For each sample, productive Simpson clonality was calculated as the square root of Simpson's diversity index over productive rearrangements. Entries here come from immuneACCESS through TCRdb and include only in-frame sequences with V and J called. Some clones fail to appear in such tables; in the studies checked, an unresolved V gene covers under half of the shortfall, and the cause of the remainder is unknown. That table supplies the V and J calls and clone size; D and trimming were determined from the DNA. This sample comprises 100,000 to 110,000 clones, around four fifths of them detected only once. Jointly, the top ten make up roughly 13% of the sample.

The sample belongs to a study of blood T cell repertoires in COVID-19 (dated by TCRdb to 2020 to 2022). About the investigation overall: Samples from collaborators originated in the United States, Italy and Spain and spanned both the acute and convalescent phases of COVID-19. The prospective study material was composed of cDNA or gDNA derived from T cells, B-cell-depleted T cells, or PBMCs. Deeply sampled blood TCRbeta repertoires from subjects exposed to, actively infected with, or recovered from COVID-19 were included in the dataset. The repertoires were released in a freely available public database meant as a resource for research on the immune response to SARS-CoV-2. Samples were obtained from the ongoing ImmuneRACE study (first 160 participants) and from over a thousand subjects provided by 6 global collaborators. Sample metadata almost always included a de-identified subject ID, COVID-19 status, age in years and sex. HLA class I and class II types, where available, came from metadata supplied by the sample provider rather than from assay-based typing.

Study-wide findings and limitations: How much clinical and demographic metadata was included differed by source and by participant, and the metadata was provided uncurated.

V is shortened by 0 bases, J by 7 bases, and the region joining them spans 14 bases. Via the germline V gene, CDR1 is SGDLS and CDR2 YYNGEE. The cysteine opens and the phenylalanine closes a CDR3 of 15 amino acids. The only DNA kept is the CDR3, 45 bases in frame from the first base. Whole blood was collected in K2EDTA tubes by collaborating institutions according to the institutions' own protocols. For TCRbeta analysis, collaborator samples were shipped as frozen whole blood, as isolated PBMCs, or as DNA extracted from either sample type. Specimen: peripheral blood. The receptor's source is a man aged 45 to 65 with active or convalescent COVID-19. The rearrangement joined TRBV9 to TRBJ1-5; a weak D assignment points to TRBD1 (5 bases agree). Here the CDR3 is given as CASSVGQQVGQPQHF. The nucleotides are TGTGCCAGCAGCGTAGGACAACAGGTGGGCCAGCCCCAGCATTTT. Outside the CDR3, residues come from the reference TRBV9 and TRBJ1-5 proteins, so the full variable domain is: DSGVTQTPKHLITATGQRVTLRCSPRSGDLSVYWYQQSLDQGLQFLIQYYNGEERAKGNILERFSAQQFPDLHSELNLSSLELGDSALYFCASSVGQQVGQPQHFGDGTRLSIL.